Listed here are 32 T cell receptor beta chains from one sample, sequenced in a study of metastatic and nonmetastatic thyroid tumors. Nobody among the patients had been given any treatment before thyroid surgery. TCRdb reassembled clones from the PCR reads with MiXCR. In the table there are about 69,000 clones, 14% of which are singletons. Sequenced material: blood. The receptors originated from a male donor with papillary thyroid cancer or a benign thyroid nodule (not recorded which). Some clones in this sample may be carry-over from other donors' samples.

This clone came up many times. The chain is built from TRBV15 and TRBJ2-6; 11 positions agree with TRBD2. The CDR3 sequence is 19 residues long. J was trimmed by 4 bases and V by 3 bases; bases with no gene match: 11. Looked up from germline, CDR1 is LNHNV and CDR2 is YYDKDF (reference sequence). The DNA of the CDR3 is TGTGCCACCAGCAGGAAAGGACTAGCGGGTCTCTTCGGGGCCAACGTCCTGACTTTC. Translated, it gives CATSRKGLAGLFGANVLTF.

This clone was counted many times. The chain links TRBV19 to TRBJ1-1; D is unclear. Trimming cost V 8 bases and J 7 bases, with 14 bases left between them. CDR1 and CDR2 from the germline V gene are LNHDA and SQIVND (reference sequence). This CDR3 contains 12 residues. The CDR3 DNA sequence: TGTGCCAGTCCCCAAGGGTGGGATGAAGCTTTCTTT. It specifies CASPQGWDEAFF.

This chain joins TRBV20-1 and TRBJ2-5; D might be TRBD1 (5 bases). The germline V gene has CDR1 DFQATT and CDR2 SNEGSKA (reference sequence). CDR3 length: 15 amino acids. The V gene lost 2 bases and the J gene lost 3 bases, with 16 bases spanning the gap. DNA of the CDR3: TGCAGTGCTAGACTTCTGTCAGGGTCGAAAGAGACCCAGTACTTC. Its protein product is CSARLLSGSKETQYF.

This clone was counted ten times or more. For the CDR3, the DNA is TGTGCCAGCAGCTCCGGAAACACCATATATTTT. It translates to CASSSGNTIYF. The chain joins TRBV7-6 to TRBJ1-3; D is unclear. Germline lookup yields CDR1 SGHVS and CDR2 FNYEAQ. The CDR3 sequence is 11 residues long. Trimming left V 4 bases short and J 4 bases short, with 2 bases between.

This clone was seen at least ten times. V gene TRBV29-1 combines with J gene TRBJ1-4; D might be TRBD1 (6 bases). Trimming stripped 7 bases from V and 1 base from J, with 10 bases between. CDR1 and CDR2 from the germline V gene are SQVTM and ANQGSEA. The CDR3 sequence is 13 residues long. The CDR3 protein is CSAETGTNEKLFF. CDR3 in DNA: TGCAGCGCCGAGACAGGAACTAATGAAAAACTGTTTTTT.

This clone came up many times. The V and J genes are TRBV7-8 and TRBJ2-7, with a weak D call TRBD2 (5 bases). The CDR3 runs to 14 residues. Deletions cut 7 bases from V and 3 bases from J, with 16 bases between. Germline V gives CDR1 SGHVS, CDR2 FQNEAQ. In DNA, the CDR3 is TGTGCCAGCACCTTGGACTTACATGGCTACGAGCAGTACTTC. This codes for CASTLDLHGYEQYF. The variable domain in full, with the rest retrieved from reference TRBV7-8 and TRBJ2-7, is GAGVSQSPRYKVAKRGQDVALRCDPISGHVSLFWYQQALGQGPEFLTYFQNEAQLDKSGLPSDRFFAERPEGSVSTLKIQRTQQEDSAVYLCASTLDLHGYEQYFGPGTRLTVT.

About this clone itself: The junction departs from germline at one end; a sequencing error may be responsible. The chain couples TRBV7-2 to TRBJ2-5; the D gene is possibly TRBD2 (5 bases). The CDR3 covers 16 residues. Germline V gene data show CDR1 as SGHTA and CDR2 as FQGNSA. CDR3 in amino acids: CASSLEVYGIEETQYF. Here the CDR3 DNA reads TGTGCCAGCAGCTTAGAGGTATACGGGATTGAAGAGACCCAGTACTTT.

The sample holds many counts of this clone. The chain employs TRBV7-3 and TRBJ1-1; TRBD1 agrees at 9 bases. Unmatched junction bases numbered 4, after V lost 4 bases and J lost 4 bases. Looked up from germline, CDR1 is SGHTA and CDR2 is FQGTGA. The CDR3 is 14 residues long. CDR3 bases: TGTGCCAGCAGCTCGGGACAGGGCGCCACTGAAGCTTTCTTT. It encodes CASSSGQGATEAFF.

The sample holds a few counts of this clone. This may be a read error: a much more frequent sequence differs by one nucleotide. This chain joins TRBV19 and TRBJ2-5, with a possible D match to TRBD2 (6 bases). The CDR3 contains 15 residues. Trimming stripped 3 bases from V and 6 bases from J, with 17 bases between. Germline assignment: CDR1 LNHDA and CDR2 SQIVND (reference sequence). In DNA form, the CDR3 reads TGTGCCAGTAGTATTGGGTTTATCGGGAGCCAGACCCAGTACTTC. This encodes CASSIGFIGSQTQYF.

This clone was recorded a few times. The junction does not match germline at one end; this may be a read error. V gene TRBV5-1 combines with J gene TRBJ2-1; 9 bases match TRBD2. The germline gives CDR1 SGHRS, CDR2 YFSETQ. CDR3 length: 17 residues. CDR3 in amino acids: CASRRRLADISYNEQLF. CDR3 DNA: TGCGCCAGCAGAAGAAGACTAGCGGATATCTCCTACAATGAGCAGCTCTTC.

There are many counts of this clone. The CDR3 loop reads CASSLAPGRLTDTQYF. CDR3 nucleotide sequence: TGTGCCAGCAGCTTAGCTCCGGGGCGGCTCACAGATACGCAGTATTTT. The chain employs TRBV7-2 and TRBJ2-3; tentatively, D is TRBD1 or TRBD2 (5 bases each). The germline V and J ends were trimmed by 0 bases and 2 bases, with 12 bases remaining between them. Germline assignment: CDR1 SGHTA and CDR2 FQGNSA. This CDR3 has 16 amino acids.

This clone came up many times. The chain links TRBV5-1 to TRBJ1-2; D not resolved. CDR3 length: 14 residues. The V end was cut by 2 bases, the J end by 0 bases, with 8 bases between. Germline values: CDR1 SGHRS, CDR2 YFSETQ. The DNA for the CDR3 is TGCGCCAGCAGCTTCGGCACCTCTAACTATGGCTACACCTTC. Its protein product is CASSFGTSNYGYTF. The whole variable domain, filled in from reference TRBV5-1 and TRBJ1-2, reads KAGVTQTPRYLIKTRGQQVTLSCSPISGHRSVSWYQQTPGQGLQFLFEYFSETQRNKGNFPGRFSGRQFSNSRSEMNVSTLELGDSALYLCASSFGTSNYGYTFGSGTRLTVV.

Many counts were recorded for this clone. The V and J genes are TRBV5-5 and TRBJ2-2, with 7 bases matching TRBD2. The trim removed 4 bases at V and 10 bases at J, leaving 7 bases unmatched. Germline V CDR1 and CDR2: SGHKS, YYEKEE (reference sequence). The CDR3 is 13 amino acids. The CDR3 nucleotides read TGTGCCAGCAGCGGCGAGGGGAGGGAGGAGCTGTTTTTT. It is translated as CASSGEGREELFF.

Many counts were recorded for this clone. The chain couples TRBV20-1 to TRBJ1-1; D is ambiguous. CDR3 size: 16 residues. The V end lost 3 bases, the J end lost 0 bases, and 17 bases lay between the germline ends. Germline V gene sequence: CDR1 DFQATT, CDR2 SNEGSKA (reference sequence). For the CDR3, the DNA is TGCAGTGCTAGTTTAGGTCTACGTGGGATGAACACTGAAGCTTTCTTT. Protein product: CSASLGLRGMNTEAFF.

Note on this clone: Possible read error: a much larger clone is one base away. The chain is built from TRBV7-9 and TRBJ1-4; maybe TRBD1 (5 bases). Germline loops: CDR1 SEHNR, CDR2 FQNEAQ (reference sequence). Trimming removed 7 bases from V and 12 bases from J, with 15 bases in between. CDR3 length: 12 amino acids. The CDR3: CASTGGGEELFF. The CDR3 DNA is TGTGCCAGCACCGGGGGAGGCGAAGAACTGTTTTTT.

This clone was seen at least ten times. The chain recombines TRBV19 with TRBJ2-2; D could derive from TRBD1 or TRBD2 (5 bases each). V was clipped by 5 bases and J by 3 bases, with 10 bases between them. The CDR3 spans 14 residues. Germline V lookup: CDR1 LNHDA, CDR2 SQIVND (reference sequence). The DNA of the CDR3 is TGTGCCAGTAGTGACGGGACCTACACCGGGGAGCTGTTTTTT. Translation: CASSDGTYTGELFF.

The table lists this clone with many counts. This chain joins TRBV6-1 and TRBJ2-3, with 11 bases identical to TRBD2. The CDR3 is made up of 16 amino acids. Germline V gives CDR1 MNHNS, CDR2 SASEGT. Trimming removed 6 bases from V and 1 base from J; junction bases left unmatched: 6. CDR3 DNA sequence: TGTGCCAGCAGCCGACTAGCGGGAAGGGGCACAGATACGCAGTATTTT. Its protein product is CASSRLAGRGTDTQYF.

This clone was seen ten or more times. The CDR3 sequence is CASSLEGGVETQYF. CDR3 sequence (DNA): TGCGCCAGCAGCTTGGAGGGGGGAGTGGAGACCCAGTACTTC. This rearrangement joins TRBV5-1 to TRBJ2-5, with D possibly being TRBD1 or TRBD2 (6 bases each). Germline V gene lookup returns CDR1 SGHRS and CDR2 YFSETQ. There are 14 residues in the CDR3. V was trimmed by 0 bases and J by 5 bases, leaving 11 bases between them.

In its sample, this clone was seen a few times. The CDR3 nucleotides are TGTGCCAGCAGCCGAACTAGCGGGACGTGGGAGACCCAGTACTTC. It is translated as CASSRTSGTWETQYF. This chain links TRBV14 with TRBJ2-5, with 10 bases lining up with TRBD2. The germline gives CDR1 SGHDN, CDR2 FVKESK. V lost 4 bases to trimming and J lost 5 bases; unmatched junction nucleotides: 7. This CDR3 is built from 15 residues.

Only a few counts were recorded for this clone. The chain recombines TRBV10-3 with TRBJ1-2; 8 bases are a match to TRBD1. The CDR3 has 16 residues. Unmatched junction bases numbered 7, after V lost 3 bases and J lost 1 base. CDR1 is ENHRY, CDR2 SYGVKD, per germline. CDR3 bases: TGTGCCATCAGTGATGATTTCGACAGGGGTAACTATGGCTACACCTTC. Its protein product is CAISDDFDRGNYGYTF.

This clone appeared a few times. The CDR3 carries no conserved terminal phenylalanine or tryptophan, so it likely arises from a read error. Because the CDR3's place on the DNA is in doubt, the DNA is left out and the CDR3 is given as listed by TCRdb. V and J are TRBV7-2 and TRBJ2-6. CDR1 SGHTA and CDR2 FQGNSA come from the germline V gene. Inclusive of both ends, the CDR3 amounts to 9 amino acids. The CDR3 spells CASSLIPNA.

This clone has only a few counts. The rearrangement joins TRBV20-1 to TRBJ2-3; D may be TRBD2 (5 bases). The CDR3 spans 16 residues. Germline values: CDR1 DFQATT, CDR2 SNEGSKA (reference sequence). Trimming left V 4 bases short and J 4 bases short, with 21 bases between. The DNA of the CDR3 is TGCAGTGCTAAGTATGTAGCAGGAGGACGCTCAGATACGCAGTATTTT. This translates into CSAKYVAGGRSDTQYF.

The rearrangement links TRBV6-4 to TRBJ2-1; 11 nucleotides align to TRBD2. Per germline, CDR1 MRHNA and CDR2 SNTAGT. V shed 5 bases, J shed 0 bases, and the junction held 15 bases outside the gene matches. This CDR3 is built from 20 residues. CDR3 bases: TGTGCCAGCAGTACTTGGGGCAGGGGGGGGACTAGCGGCTCCTACAATGAGCAGTTCTTC. It specifies CASSTWGRGGTSGSYNEQFF.

Regarding this clone: It may be a read error: a sequence one base away is much more abundant. The chain links TRBV5-6 to TRBJ2-3; D gene ambiguous. Per the germline V gene, CDR1 is SGHDT and CDR2 is YYEEEE. The germline V and J ends were trimmed by 2 bases and 4 bases, with 14 bases remaining between them. The CDR3 is made up of 15 amino acids. CDR3 sequence: CASSFDGVVADTQYF. The CDR3 coding sequence is TGTGCCAGCAGCTTTGACGGAGTGGTGGCAGATACGCAGTATTTT.

The table lists this clone with many counts. The genes are TRBV27 and TRBJ1-1, with TRBD1 matching 10 bases. Germline-derived CDR1 and CDR2 are MNHEY and SMNVEV (reference sequence). V shed 6 bases and J 9 bases; nucleotides not matched to a gene: 10. The CDR3 sequence is 14 residues long. DNA for the CDR3: TGTGCCAGCAGACCCCAGGGACAGGGGAAAAAAGCTTTCTTT. Residues: CASRPQGQGKKAFF.

At least ten counts were recorded for this clone. The V and J genes are TRBV7-9 and TRBJ2-3; D perhaps matches TRBD2 (6 bases). The germline gives CDR1 SEHNR, CDR2 FQNEAQ (reference sequence). The CDR3 runs to 15 residues. V lost 7 bases, J lost 3 bases, and 17 bases lay in between. The CDR3 region has the DNA TGTGCCAGCATGAACCGGGACTTAGCTACAGATACGCAGTATTTT. This codes for CASMNRDLATDTQYF.

By frequency in the sample, this clone is medium-sized. The chain has TRBV20-1 and TRBJ2-7; 7 bases fit TRBD2. This CDR3 has 12 amino acids. Germline CDR1 DFQATT, CDR2 SNEGSKA (reference sequence). The ends lost 0 bases at V and 4 bases at J; junction bases unmatched: 0. CDR3 residues: CSAREREYEQYV. CDR3 nucleotide sequence: TGCAGTGCTAGAGAGCGGGAGTACGAGCAGTACGTC.

This clone was seen many times. The genes are TRBV6-5 and TRBJ1-2, with D hard to call. V was trimmed by 2 bases and J by 4 bases, leaving 11 bases between them. Germline V lookup: CDR1 MNHEY, CDR2 SVGAGI. The CDR3 consists of 14 residues. CDR3 loop: CASSYRVSTYGYTF. The DNA for the CDR3 is TGTGCCAGCAGTTACAGGGTTTCTACCTATGGCTACACCTTC.

This clone appeared a few times. This may stem from a read error, because a much larger clone lies one nucleotide away. The rearrangement links TRBV7-6 to TRBJ2-3; TRBD2 matches 14 bases. The CDR3 length is 16 residues. In germline, CDR1 is SGHVS, CDR2 FNYEAQ. CDR3 coding DNA: TGTGCCAGCATCTTACTTGGGACTAGCGGGAGAGATACGCAGTATTTT. This encodes CASILLGTSGRDTQYF.

This clone was counted ten times or more. J is TRBJ2-7 and V is TRBV5-6; tentative D call: TRBD1 (6 bases). Germline lookup yields CDR1 SGHDT and CDR2 YYEEEE. The CDR3 covers 15 residues. V was clipped by 2 bases and J by 2 bases, with 14 bases between them. The CDR3 protein is CASSFSQDRTYEQYF. CDR3 bases: TGTGCCAGCAGCTTTTCCCAGGACAGAACCTACGAGCAGTACTTC.

This clone was seen a handful of times. The junction and the germline gene differ at one end; a read error may be behind it. The CDR3 DNA reads TGTGCCAGCAGTGAAGTTGGGGACAGGGGCTATGTCTACGCCTTC. It specifies CASSEVGDRGYVYAF. The chain couples TRBV6-1 to TRBJ1-2; 10 positions match TRBD1. The CDR3 is made up of 15 amino acids. Germline-derived CDR1 and CDR2 are MNHNS and SASEGT.

This clone was counted at least ten times. The chain joins TRBV2 to TRBJ2-3; no firm D call. This CDR3 has 14 amino acids. Germline CDR1 reads SNHLY; CDR2 reads FYNNEI. Trimming removed 4 bases at V and 2 bases at J, with 10 bases between. This CDR3 reads CASSGSPSTDTQYF. The CDR3 DNA is TGTGCCAGCAGTGGATCCCCGTCCACAGATACGCAGTATTTT.